A single sample gave rise to the 26 T cell receptor beta chains below, sequenced in a study of PD-L1 blockade in urothelial cancer. Specified time point: pretreatment peripheral blood. The protocol was immunoSEQ multiplex PCR, while the TCRdb copy is restricted to in-frame clones and leaves out a portion. The sample has 35,000 to 45,000 clones; approximately 91% are singletons. The starting material was PBMCs, obtained around atezolizumab (anti-PD-L1) treatment. Receptor source: a woman in her sixties with urothelial cancer.

This clone has just a few counts. This rearrangement joins TRBV19 to TRBJ1-5, with D uncertain. The CDR3 covers 15 residues. V was pared by 6 bases and J by 4 bases, with 16 bases between. The V gene's germline CDR1 is LNHDA and CDR2 SQIVND (reference sequence). The CDR3 DNA reads as TGTGCCAGTAGGGACTCCGGTACGGATAATCAGCCCCAGCATTTT. Protein: CASRDSGTDNQPQHF.

V gene TRBV5-1 combines with J gene TRBJ2-1, with TRBD2 matching over 11 bases. Looked up from germline, CDR1 is SGHRS and CDR2 is YFSETQ. This CDR3 spans 17 amino acids. The V and J ends lost 5 bases and 7 bases, in that order; junction bases with no gene match: 14. CDR3 bases: TGCGCCAGCAGACCAGGACTAGCGGGTCCTGGCGGGAATGAGCAGTTCTTC. This encodes CASRPGLAGPGGNEQFF.

The gene calls are TRBV5-1 and TRBJ1-1; TRBD1 is a possible D gene (5 bases). The V gene lost 4 bases and the J gene lost 4 bases, with 17 bases spanning the gap. Germline assignment: CDR1 SGHRS and CDR2 YFSETQ. The CDR3 runs to 15 residues. The CDR3 sequence: CASSQGIRSLTEAFF. Written as DNA, the CDR3 is TGCGCCAGCAGCCAGGGAATCAGGTCGCTCACTGAAGCTTTCTTT. Filled out from reference TRBV5-1 and TRBJ1-1, the complete variable domain reads KAGVTQTPRYLIKTRGQQVTLSCSPISGHRSVSWYQQTPGQGLQFLFEYFSETQRNKGNFPGRFSGRQFSNSRSEMNVSTLELGDSALYLCASSQGIRSLTEAFFGQGTRLTVV.

The chain links TRBV2 to TRBJ1-1; D gene unclear. The CDR3 is 13 amino acids. Germline loops: CDR1 SNHLY, CDR2 FYNNEI. Trimming stripped 2 bases from V and 3 bases from J, with 7 bases between. CDR3 region: CASSELADTEAFF. The CDR3 DNA reads TGTGCCAGCAGTGAACTGGCAGACACTGAAGCTTTCTTT.

CDR3 coding DNA: TGTGCCAGCAGTCCTACGGCTAGCGGGGGTTACGAGCAGTACTTC. This translates into CASSPTASGGYEQYF. The chain is built from TRBV28 and TRBJ2-7; TRBD2 aligns across 10 bases. The ends lost 5 bases at V and 4 bases at J; junction bases unmatched: 8. CDR3 length: 15 amino acids. The germline CDR1 and CDR2 sequences are MDHEN and SYDVKM.

This clone was picked up one time. This chain links TRBV18 with TRBJ1-1; D not resolved. The CDR3 totals 14 residues. The V end lost 2 bases, the J end lost 1 base, and 8 bases lay between the germline ends. The germline V gene encodes CDR1 KGHSH and CDR2 LQKENI. CDR3 sequence: CASSPVLQNTEAFF. DNA for the CDR3: TGTGCCAGCTCACCAGTCTTACAGAACACTGAAGCTTTCTTT.

This clone was seen only once. V usage is TRBV7-2 and J usage is TRBJ1-2, with D maybe TRBD1 (6 bases). The V gene lost 2 bases and the J gene lost 4 bases, with 14 bases spanning the gap. Germline V lookup: CDR1 SGHTA, CDR2 FQGNSA. There are 15 residues in the CDR3. The CDR3 nucleotides read TGTGCCAGCAGCTTACAGCTGCAGGGGCCCTATGGCTACACCTTC. As protein: CASSLQLQGPYGYTF. Variable domain in full (rest from reference TRBV7-2 and TRBJ1-2): GAGVSQSPSNKVTEKGKDVELRCDPISGHTALYWYRQSLGQGLEFLIYFQGNSAPDKSGLPSDRFSAERTGGSVSTLTIQRTQQEDSAVYLCASSLQLQGPYGYTFGSGTRLTVV.

This chain links TRBV4-1 with TRBJ1-4, with a weak D call TRBD1 (6 bases). The germline V gene encodes CDR1 MGHRA and CDR2 YSYEKL. V lost 6 bases and J 8 bases, leaving 16 bases between the germline ends. This CDR3 has 14 amino acids. The CDR3 loop reads CASREGVLREKLFF. CDR3 DNA: TGCGCCAGCAGAGAGGGGGTTTTAAGAGAAAAACTGTTTTTT.

This chain's CDR3 is CASSYSSDIYEQYF. In DNA, the CDR3 is TGTGCCAGCAGTTACAGTTCGGACATTTACGAGCAGTACTTC. V and J are TRBV6-5 and TRBJ2-7, with D possibly being TRBD1 (5 bases). The CDR3 length is 14 residues. Germline CDR1 and CDR2: MNHEY and SVGAGI. V dropped 2 bases and J dropped 4 bases, with 12 bases sitting between them.

The J gene is TRBJ2-7, the V gene TRBV5-1; tentatively, D is TRBD2 (5 bases). Germline CDR1 reads SGHRS; CDR2 reads YFSETQ. V lost 0 bases, J lost 2 bases, and 9 bases lay in between. The CDR3 consists of 14 residues. The CDR3 is CASSLAGSAYEQYF. As DNA, the CDR3 is TGCGCCAGCAGCTTGGCTGGGAGCGCCTACGAGCAGTACTTC.

This chain links TRBV30 with TRBJ2-3, with TRBD2 matching 9 bases. This CDR3 is 14 amino acids long. From germline, CDR1 is GTSNPN and CDR2 SVGIG (reference sequence). Trimming cost V 5 bases and J 8 bases; bases outside gene matches: 11. DNA for the CDR3: TGTGCCTGGGGAGGAGCGGGAGGTCTAGGTACGCAGTATTTT. It yields the protein CAWGGAGGLGTQYF.

V and J are TRBV11-2 and TRBJ2-7, with 8 bases lining up with TRBD2. The CDR3 extends over 16 amino acids. V shed 5 bases and J 3 bases; nucleotides not matched to a gene: 12. Germline V gene lookup returns CDR1 SGHAT and CDR2 FQNNGV. The CDR3 DNA sequence: TGTGCCAGCAGCCGAGGGGGTGGGACTAGGATCTACGAGCAGTACTTC. Protein product: CASSRGGGTRIYEQYF.

The table lists this clone with a count of one. This chain connects TRBV6-5 to TRBJ1-5; 7 nucleotides agree with TRBD1. The trim removed 6 bases at V and 1 base at J, leaving 6 bases unmatched. This CDR3 region has 15 residues. Germline CDR1 MNHEY, CDR2 SVGAGI. CDR3 region: CASRKQGWSNQPQHF. The DNA of the CDR3 is TGTGCCAGCAGGAAACAGGGGTGGAGCAATCAGCCCCAGCATTTT.

The rearrangement links TRBV14 to TRBJ2-3, with 8 bases identical to TRBD2. The CDR3 is made up of 16 amino acids. V lost 0 bases to trimming and J lost 5 bases; unmatched junction nucleotides: 7. Germline values: CDR1 SGHDN, CDR2 FVKESK. The CDR3 sequence: CASSQDPSGGVDTQYF. CDR3 DNA: TGTGCCAGCAGCCAAGACCCTTCGGGAGGGGTAGATACGCAGTATTTT.

This chain links TRBV4-1 with TRBJ2-7; TRBD1 matches 7 bases. Per the germline V gene, CDR1 is MGHRA and CDR2 is YSYEKL. The trim removed 1 base at V and 2 bases at J, leaving 8 bases unmatched. The CDR3 has 16 amino acids. The CDR3 spells CASSQALGDSAYEQYF. The CDR3 DNA follows: TGCGCCAGCAGCCAAGCTCTTGGGGACAGCGCCTACGAGCAGTACTTC.

This chain joins TRBV18 and TRBJ1-3, with TRBD1 identical over 8 bases. Germline CDR1 reads KGHSH; CDR2 reads LQKENI. Trimming cost V 2 bases and J 0 bases; bases outside gene matches: 12. This CDR3 has 19 residues. CDR3 in amino acids: CASSPVRTGMKVSGNTIYF. The CDR3 coding sequence is TGTGCCAGCTCACCAGTCCGGACAGGGATGAAGGTCTCTGGAAACACCATATATTTT. The full variable domain, completed using reference TRBV18 and TRBJ1-3, is NAGVMQNPRHLVRRRGQEARLRCSPMKGHSHVYWYRQLPEEGLKFMVYLQKENIIDESGMPKERFSAEFPKEGPSILRIQQVVRGDSAAYFCASSPVRTGMKVSGNTIYFGEGSWLTVV.

A few counts support this clone. The chain couples TRBV16 to TRBJ2-1; D ambiguous. The CDR3 runs to 14 residues. V lost 5 bases, J lost 6 bases, and 14 bases lay in between. Germline V gene lookup returns CDR1 KGHSY and CDR2 FQNENV. CDR3 sequence: CASSLRLVSNEQFF. As DNA, the CDR3 is TGTGCCAGCAGCTTGAGGCTAGTTTCCAATGAGCAGTTCTTC.

The CDR3, as DNA: TGTGCCAGCTCACCACTTAGCGGGGCGAGCACAGATACGCAGTATTTT. Translated: CASSPLSGASTDTQYF. V and J are TRBV18 and TRBJ2-3; 8 bases are shared with TRBD2. CDR3 length: 16 amino acids. The V and J ends lost 1 base and 0 bases, in that order; junction bases with no gene match: 3. CDR1 is KGHSH, CDR2 LQKENI, per germline.

The chain links TRBV7-2 to TRBJ2-7, with D uncertain. The CDR3 covers 13 residues. Germline assignment: CDR1 SGHTA and CDR2 FQGNSA. Trimming removed 3 bases at V and 7 bases at J, with 13 bases between. The CDR3 DNA reads TGTGCCAGCAGCTTTTTGGGCCCTGGGGAGCAGTACTTC. Translation gives CASSFLGPGEQYF.

V is TRBV7-3 and J is TRBJ2-1, with 7 bases matching TRBD2. CDR1 SGHTA and CDR2 FQGTGA come from the germline V gene. Germline trimming cut 5 bases from V and 0 bases from J; bases unmatched to any gene: 7. This CDR3 contains 16 residues. CDR3 amino acids: CASSPSGAASYNEQFF. Here the CDR3 DNA reads TGTGCCAGCAGCCCAAGCGGGGCCGCCTCCTACAATGAGCAGTTCTTC. The full variable domain, with the rest looked up from reference TRBV7-3 and TRBJ2-1, is GAGVSQTPSNKVTEKGKYVELRCDPISGHTALYWYRQSLGQGPEFLIYFQGTGAADDSGLPNDRFFAVRPEGSVSTLKIQRTERGDSAVYLCASSPSGAASYNEQFFGPGTRLTVL.

This clone was counted a single time. The CDR3 here is CASSLRQGAREQFF. CDR3 DNA sequence: TGTGCCAGCAGCTTGCGACAGGGGGCAAGGGAGCAGTTCTTC. V and J are TRBV5-6 and TRBJ2-1; 10 nucleotides line up with TRBD1. The CDR3 contains 14 residues. Germline V lookup: CDR1 SGHDT, CDR2 YYEEEE. V lost 1 base, J lost 10 bases, and 5 bases stayed unmatched.

The chain recombines TRBV6-1 with TRBJ1-4, with D uncertain. V was cut by 3 bases and J by 10 bases, with 18 bases left in between. The CDR3 runs 15 residues. Germline CDR1 reads MNHNS; CDR2 reads SASEGT. The CDR3 bases are TGTGCCAGCAGTGACCAGACCGACACTGCCGGAAAACTGTTTTTT. Translation gives CASSDQTDTAGKLFF.

The chain is built from TRBV5-1 and TRBJ1-3; perhaps TRBD1 as D (5 bases). V was cut by 2 bases and J by 1 base, with 7 bases left in between. The CDR3 covers 14 residues. Per the germline V gene, CDR1 is SGHRS and CDR2 is YFSETQ. The DNA of the CDR3 is TGCGCCAGCAGCTTCAGGGTGTCTGGAAACACCATATATTTT. Translated: CASSFRVSGNTIYF.

This sequence joins TRBV5-1 and TRBJ2-5; D is perhaps TRBD1 (6 bases). The J call may be incorrect, as the DNA end agrees better with TRBJ2-7. The germline CDR1 and CDR2 sequences are SGHRS and YFSETQ. There are 15 residues in the CDR3. CDR3 bases: TGCGCCAGCAGCTTGGGTTCCAGGGGTCGCTACGAGCAGTACTTC. The encoded protein is CASSLGSRGRYEQYF.

This clone was recorded once. The chain links TRBV10-3 to TRBJ1-5, with D unresolved. Trimming shortened V by 4 bases and J by 4 bases, and 8 bases separated the two germline ends. Per the germline V gene, CDR1 is ENHRY and CDR2 is SYGVKD. The CDR3 is made up of 13 amino acids. The CDR3 nucleotides read TGTGCCATCAGTGTGGCGGGGAATCAGCCCCAGCATTTT. Protein sequence: CAISVAGNQPQHF.

On this clone: This same CDR3 is encoded by further DNA sequences in the sample. The J gene is TRBJ1-4, the V gene TRBV4-1, with 8 nucleotides matching TRBD1. After removal of 4 bases from V and 2 bases from J, the junction contained 6 bases not matched to a gene. The CDR3 covers 16 residues. Germline lookup yields CDR1 MGHRA and CDR2 YSYEKL. This CDR3 is CASSPGQGATNEKLFF. The CDR3 region has the DNA TGCGCCAGCAGCCCCGGACAGGGAGCTACTAATGAAAAACTGTTTTTT.